The clone carrying this T cell receptor (beta chain) rates as medium-sized. Its cognate antigen is unknown. This beta chain appears as a stray read in a library generated for alpha chains; its size is not informative. The time point is: sample taken at primary tumor resection. The donor population consisted of under 75 patients with untreated, early-stage non-small cell lung cancer. Whole RNA from tumor, nontumor lung or frozen PBMC was sequenced unsorted. The data derive from a study of spatial heterogeneity in lung cancer. The wider study: Raw sequencing reads included, on average, more than 9.5 appearances of each unique TCR and UMI combination.

In the library, each TCR cDNA molecule bore its own unique molecular identifier. TCRdb recomputed calls from the 5' RACE reads with MiXCR, one row per CDR3 protein. This repertoire shows around 4,000 distinct CDR3 sequences, approximately 5.5% found once; its top ten account for roughly 32%. The CDR3 is 13 amino acids. The germline CDR1 and CDR2 sequences are MNHNS and SASEGT. Trimming removed 4 bases at V and 5 bases at J, with 11 bases between. Study findings and constraints: Expanded intratumoral alpha and beta TCR counts tracked tumor mutation counts.

The sequences come from lung tumor tissue, collected at surgery. This receptor was taken from a female donor with early-stage non-small cell lung cancer. The chain is built from TRBV6-1 and TRBJ2-5, with a possible D match to TRBD1 (5 bases). The CDR3 DNA reads as TGTGCCAGCAGTGTCTTAGGGGCCGAGACCCAGTACTTC. Its protein product is CASSVLGAETQYF.